The 24 T cell receptor beta chains given below trace back to one sample, sequenced in a study of blood T cell repertoires in COVID-19. The protocol was immunoSEQ multiplex PCR, while the TCRdb copy is restricted to in-frame clones and leaves out a portion. The table has around 190,000 clones, roughly 82% seen once. The sequenced sample consisted of peripheral blood. Receptors originate from a human donor in a cohort sampled during active COVID-19.

This CDR3 is CASSPRVSEQYF. The CDR3 DNA follows: TGTGCCAGCAGTCCCCGGGTCTCCGAGCAGTACTTC. The chain employs TRBV12-3 or TRBV12-4 and TRBJ2-7; D gene uncertain. Trimming stripped 5 bases from V and 6 bases from J, with 11 bases between. This CDR3 is built from 12 residues.

The J gene is TRBJ2-7, the V gene TRBV7-2; the match to TRBD2 covers 10 bases. Germline V gives CDR1 SGHTA, CDR2 FQGNSA. Trimming at V came to 3 bases and at J to 5 bases, leaving 4 bases not matched to a gene. The CDR3 runs to 14 residues. CDR3 region: CASSFLAGADEQYF. DNA of the CDR3: TGTGCCAGCAGCTTCCTAGCGGGAGCCGACGAGCAGTACTTC.

The chain carries TRBV7-8 and TRBJ2-3; 11 bases match TRBD2. Germline CDR1 is SGHVS and CDR2 is FQNEAQ. The CDR3 is made up of 18 amino acids. The junction had 12 bases not matched to a gene; V was cut back by 1 base and J by 6 bases. This CDR3 is CASSLEVLAGGRSDTQYF. The DNA for the CDR3 is TGTGCCAGCAGCTTAGAAGTATTAGCGGGAGGGCGGTCGGATACGCAGTATTTT.

This rearrangement joins TRBV24-1 to TRBJ2-1, with 10 nucleotides matching TRBD1. After removal of 4 bases from V and 8 bases from J, the junction contained 13 bases not matched to a gene. This CDR3 is built from 17 residues. CDR1 is KGHDR, CDR2 SFDVKD, per germline. The CDR3 loop reads CATSEPFGTGENHEQFF. The CDR3 coding sequence is TGTGCCACCAGTGAGCCCTTCGGGACAGGGGAGAACCATGAGCAGTTCTTC.

The rearrangement links TRBV9 to TRBJ2-7; maybe TRBD1 (7 bases). The CDR3 runs 16 residues. Germline CDR1 is SGDLS and CDR2 is YYNGEE. Trimming stripped 0 bases from V and 3 bases from J, with 16 bases between. The CDR3 reads CASSVEEGALLYEQYF. The CDR3 DNA reads as TGTGCCAGCAGCGTAGAGGAGGGGGCCCTCCTCTACGAGCAGTACTTC.

In regard to this clone: A much larger clone differs from this one at a single base, so this may be a read error. Other DNA sequences in this sample translate to the same CDR3. The J gene is TRBJ1-2, the V gene TRBV28; perhaps TRBD1 as D (5 bases). The CDR3 is made up of 13 amino acids. The V and J ends lost 2 bases and 2 bases respectively, with 6 bases between them. The germline V gene encodes CDR1 MDHEN and CDR2 SYDVKM. The DNA for the CDR3 is TGTGCCAGCAGTTTACAGGGAAACTATGGCTACACCTTC. Translating it yields CASSLQGNYGYTF.

V is TRBV27 and J is TRBJ1-1; a weak D match, TRBD1 (6 bases). Trimming took off 3 bases at V and 11 bases at J, with 13 bases between the two ends. CDR1 and CDR2 from the germline V gene are MNHEY and SMNVEV (reference sequence). The CDR3 has 12 residues. The CDR3 here is CASSFTGNVAFF. The CDR3 region has the DNA TGTGCCAGCAGTTTTACAGGGAATGTGGCTTTCTTT.

The gene calls are TRBV6-5 and TRBJ2-3; 7 bases align to TRBD1. Germline CDR1 is MNHEY and CDR2 is SVGAGI. The trim removed 3 bases at V and 4 bases at J, leaving 7 bases unmatched. The CDR3 is made up of 15 amino acids. The DNA for the CDR3 is TGTGCCAGCAGTTATGTCAGAGGGGGCCCAGATACGCAGTATTTT. This gives the protein CASSYVRGGPDTQYF.

V usage is TRBV4-1 and J usage is TRBJ1-4, with 8 nucleotides matching TRBD1. After removal of 2 bases from V and 8 bases from J, the junction contained 4 bases not matched to a gene. CDR1 and CDR2 (germline): MGHRA, YSYEKL. The CDR3 length is 14 residues. The DNA of the CDR3 is TGCGCCAGCAGCCAAAAACAGGGGGAGGAAAAACTGTTTTTT. Its translation is CASSQKQGEEKLFF.

This chain joins TRBV7-9 and TRBJ2-5; 9 nucleotides agree with TRBD2. This CDR3 is 14 amino acids long. Per germline, CDR1 SEHNR and CDR2 FQNEAQ (reference sequence). The V gene end was trimmed by 5 bases and the J gene end by 4 bases; junction bases not matched to a gene: 5. The CDR3 coding sequence is TGTGCCAGCAGCGGTAGCGGGAGAGGAGAGACCCAGTACTTC. This translates into CASSGSGRGETQYF.

This chain connects TRBV2 to TRBJ2-1; TRBD2 matches 7 bases. J gave up 8 bases and V 3 bases, and 10 bases lay outside the gene matches. The germline CDR1 and CDR2 sequences are SNHLY and FYNNEI. The CDR3 loop spans 15 amino acids. In nucleotides, the CDR3 is TGTGCCAGCAGTGATCCTAGCGGAGGACGTTATGAGCAGTTCTTC. It specifies CASSDPSGGRYEQFF.

This rearrangement joins TRBV28 to TRBJ1-5; TRBD1 matches at 11 bases. The germline gives CDR1 MDHEN, CDR2 SYDVKM. The CDR3 extends over 19 amino acids. J was trimmed by 2 bases and V by 5 bases; bases with no gene match: 14. CDR3 residues: CASSGDPDRGRIGNQPQHF. The CDR3 nucleotides read TGTGCCAGCAGTGGGGACCCGGACAGGGGGCGTATAGGCAATCAGCCCCAGCATTTT.

The chain recombines TRBV3-1 (or the pseudogene TRBV3-2) with TRBJ2-6; D might be TRBD1 (5 bases). This CDR3 has 17 amino acids. CDR1 and CDR2 (germline): LGHDT, YNNKEL (reference sequence). Trimming stripped 1 base from V and 0 bases from J, with 10 bases between. In DNA form, the CDR3 reads TGTGCCAGCAGCCAAGGCAACAGGAACTCTGGGGCCAACGTCCTGACTTTC. This translates into CASSQGNRNSGANVLTF.

This chain links TRBV2 with TRBJ2-3; D not resolved. V dropped 2 bases and J dropped 5 bases, with 11 bases sitting between them. Looked up from germline, CDR1 is SNHLY and CDR2 is FYNNEI. This CDR3 has 14 residues. The CDR3 region has the DNA TGTGCCAGCAGTGAATTCACCGGCGGAGATACGCAGTATTTT. Translation gives CASSEFTGGDTQYF.

This chain links TRBV20-1 with TRBJ1-5; D gene uncertain. Germline lookup yields CDR1 DFQATT and CDR2 SNEGSKA (reference sequence). Trimming removed 3 bases from V and 5 bases from J, with 11 bases in between. This CDR3 region has 13 residues. The CDR3 bases are TGCAGTGCTAGTATGGGCAGCTATCAGCCCCAGCATTTT. It specifies CSASMGSYQPQHF.

The chain carries TRBV7-9 and TRBJ2-7, with 9 bases matching TRBD2. This CDR3 region has 14 residues. Germline V gene data show CDR1 as SEHNR and CDR2 as FQNEAQ (reference sequence). V lost 6 bases and J lost 0; bases outside the gene matches: 3. CDR3 coding DNA: TGTGCCAGCAGTACTAGCGGGCTCTCCTACGAGCAGTACTTC. This sequence encodes CASSTSGLSYEQYF.

This rearrangement joins TRBV19 to TRBJ2-7; 10 bases fit TRBD2. J was trimmed by 4 bases and V by 5 bases; bases with no gene match: 5. In germline, CDR1 is LNHDA, CDR2 SQIVND (reference sequence). This CDR3 spans 14 amino acids. The CDR3 reads CASSLTSGTYEQYF. For the CDR3, the DNA is TGTGCCAGTAGTCTCACTAGCGGGACTTACGAGCAGTACTTC.

This clone was seen a single time. This rearrangement joins TRBV4-1 to TRBJ2-7; 10 nucleotides line up with TRBD2. The germline CDR1 and CDR2 sequences are MGHRA and YSYEKL. With 1 base clipped from V and 4 bases from J, the junction kept 7 bases outside the gene matches. The CDR3 extends over 16 amino acids. The CDR3 spells CASSQVGSSGGYEQYF. The CDR3 DNA follows: TGCGCCAGCAGCCAAGTTGGGTCTAGCGGGGGATACGAGCAGTACTTC.

In its sample, this clone was seen once. The chain recombines TRBV28 with TRBJ2-2; D might be TRBD2 (6 bases). CDR3 length: 15 amino acids. Germline CDR1 MDHEN, CDR2 SYDVKM. The V end lost 6 bases, the J end lost 3 bases, and 14 bases lay between the germline ends. In nucleotides, the CDR3 is TGTGCCAGCAGCTTTGGGGGGTACGACACCGGGGAGCTGTTTTTT. As protein: CASSFGGYDTGELFF.

V and J are TRBV27 and TRBJ2-7; D not certain. Germline V gene lookup returns CDR1 MNHEY and CDR2 SMNVEV (reference sequence). V shed 7 bases and J shed 7 bases, with 20 bases lying between them. This CDR3 comprises 14 residues. CDR3 protein: CASTEIHRVGEQYF. CDR3 DNA: TGTGCCAGCACCGAAATACATCGGGTCGGGGAGCAGTACTTC.

The gene calls are TRBV29-1 and TRBJ2-1, with TRBD2 matching 7 bases. The CDR3 spans 15 residues. The trim removed 2 bases at V and 5 bases at J, leaving 9 bases unmatched. CDR1 and CDR2 from the germline V gene are SQVTM and ANQGSEA. The CDR3 DNA follows: TGCAGCGTTGAATGGGGCGGGAGTACCCACAATGAGCAGTTCTTC. Encoded protein: CSVEWGGSTHNEQFF.

This chain uses TRBV2 with TRBJ1-5; 8 nucleotides agree with TRBD1. With V trimmed by 8 bases and J by 2 bases, 5 bases remained unmatched. Germline loops: CDR1 SNHLY, CDR2 FYNNEI. The CDR3 is made up of 14 amino acids. The CDR3 reads CASSRDRRNQPQHF. In DNA form, the CDR3 reads TGTGCCAGCTCCCGGGACAGGCGCAATCAGCCCCAGCATTTT.

V and J are TRBV12-3 or TRBV12-4 and TRBJ2-5; D remains ambiguous. CDR3 length: 13 residues. V lost 4 bases and J lost 2, with 8 bases in between. The CDR3 DNA is TGTGCCAGCAGTTCATACATTCAAGAGACCCAGTACTTC. As protein: CASSSYIQETQYF.

This chain links TRBV11-2 with TRBJ2-1; TRBD2 agrees at 11 bases. Germline V gives CDR1 SGHAT, CDR2 FQNNGV. This CDR3 is 15 amino acids long. Trimming at V came to 6 bases and at J to 7 bases, leaving 8 bases not matched to a gene. CDR3 protein: CASRALAGAKNEQFF. CDR3 sequence (DNA): TGTGCCAGCAGAGCACTAGCGGGAGCGAAAAATGAGCAGTTCTTC.